Described below is a single TCR beta chain sequence and its context. The antigen is undetermined. At baseline, cycle 4 day 1, and cycle 7 day 1, blood was sampled. The data stem from a study of OX40 agonist ivuxolimab in advanced cancers. Study-level background: Partial responses were achieved by three patients, of whom one had hepatocellular carcinoma and two had cutaneous melanoma. Study results and caveats: Clonal expansion by week 6 occurred in CD4+ and CD8+ blood T cells (at 0.1 to 3.0 mg/kg).

Generated by immunoSEQ multiplex PCR, the TCRdb table keeps only in-frame clones and is missing some. The data contain roughly 60,000 clones, under 95% of them seen just once; the ten biggest clones take up roughly 0.45%. The material sequenced was CD4+ or CD8+ T cells sorted from blood, taken in a trial of the OX40 agonist ivuxolimab. The clonotype was recovered from an adult with an advanced solid tumor such as melanoma, head and neck, liver or kidney cancer.

The DNA for the CDR3 is TGTGCCAGCGAGGTCCCAGGGGGGGTGGGTGCCGAGCAGTACTTC. Amino acid sequence: CASEVPGGVGAEQYF. The V and J genes are TRBV28 and TRBJ2-7; the D gene could be TRBD1 or TRBD2 (7 bases each). Trimming pared 8 bases from V and 6 bases from J, leaving 23 bases between. CDR1 and CDR2 (germline): MDHEN, SYDVKM. The CDR3 covers 15 residues.